The 32 T cell receptor beta chains below come from one sample, sequenced in a study of T cell repertoires in cytomegalovirus infection. TCRdb analysed the reads with MiXCR anew, one entry per CDR3 protein. The profile shows approximately 1,000,000 distinct CDR3 sequences, about a third of them singletons. The antigens of these receptors remain unknown. Material: cultured CD8+ T cells from PBMCs, obtained from culture after CMV antigen stimulation. The receptors were sampled from a human donor in good health (CMV status not recorded). Some clones in this sample may be carry-over from other donors' samples.

The genes are TRBV6-6 and TRBJ2-2, with unresolved D. The germline V and J ends were trimmed by 0 bases and 5 bases, with 7 bases remaining between them. The germline V gene has CDR1 MNHNY and CDR2 SVGAGI (reference sequence). This CDR3 is built from 14 residues. In DNA form, the CDR3 reads TGTGCCAGCAGTTACTCGAGTTTGACCGGGGAGCTGTTTTTT. Amino acid sequence: CASSYSSLTGELFF.

This clonotype was observed a few times. This chain links TRBV2 with TRBJ2-3; D is possibly TRBD2 (6 bases). Trimming removed 9 bases from V and 0 bases from J, with 16 bases in between. The CDR3 has 15 residues. CDR1 SNHLY and CDR2 FYNNEI come from the germline V gene. The chain's CDR3 is CARTGTLGSTDTQYF. As DNA, the CDR3 is TGTGCCAGGACCGGGACTCTCGGTAGCACAGATACGCAGTATTTT.

In the case of this clonotype: Mismatch with germline at one junction end may stem from a read error. This chain joins TRBV7-3 and TRBJ2-1; the D gene could be TRBD1 or TRBD2 (6 bases each). The CDR3 is 15 residues long. Germline V gene lookup returns CDR1 SGHTA and CDR2 FQGTGA. The CDR3 DNA reads as TGTACCAGCAGCTTAATTCGGGGGCAGAACAATGAGCAGTTCTTC. It is translated as CTSSLIRGQNNEQFF.

This clonotype was detected many times. This chain links TRBV7-2 with TRBJ1-2; possible D gene TRBD1, 5 bases. The V end lost 1 base, the J end lost 0 bases, and 9 bases lay between the germline ends. CDR1 is SGHTA, CDR2 FQGNSA, per germline. The CDR3 consists of 15 residues. CDR3 nucleotide sequence: TGTGCCAGCAGCTTAGGGGGCGGAACTAACTATGGCTACACCTTC. Protein sequence: CASSLGGGTNYGYTF.

The V call is TRBV27, the J call TRBJ1-2; no clear D. The CDR3 is made up of 15 amino acids. The V end lost 0 bases, the J end lost 4 bases, and 12 bases lay between the germline ends. CDR1 and CDR2 from the germline V gene are MNHEY and SMNVEV (reference sequence). The CDR3 bases are TGTGCCAGCAGTTTATCGGCACCCCCCGGCTATGGCTACACCTTC. Encoded protein: CASSLSAPPGYGYTF.

This rearrangement joins TRBV28 to TRBJ1-2, with unresolved D. Germline V gene data show CDR1 as MDHEN and CDR2 as SYDVKM. This CDR3 is built from 15 residues. V lost 3 bases to trimming and J lost 1 base, with 12 bases between them. CDR3 sequence (DNA): TGTGCCAGCAGTTTCGTGGAGGGCGTTAACTATGGCTACACCTTC. Translated, it gives CASSFVEGVNYGYTF.

V usage is TRBV27 and J usage is TRBJ2-1; perhaps D is TRBD1 or TRBD2 (5 bases each). CDR1 is MNHEY, CDR2 SMNVEV, per germline (reference sequence). CDR3 length: 15 residues. V lost 3 bases and J lost 4, with 13 bases in between. The CDR3, as DNA: TGTGCCAGCAGTTTGGACGGGGCCTCTTACAATGAGCAGTTCTTC. Translating gives CASSLDGASYNEQFF.

This CDR3 reads CASGTGNPYEQYF. The CDR3 region has the DNA TGTGCCAGCGGAACAGGGAATCCCTACGAGCAGTACTTC. The J gene is TRBJ2-7, the V gene TRBV7-9, with D possibly TRBD1 on 6 matching bases. V was clipped by 8 bases and J by 2 bases, with 13 bases between them. There are 13 residues in the CDR3. Germline values: CDR1 SEHNR, CDR2 FQNEAQ (reference sequence).

This clonotype appeared many times. The chain carries TRBV7-6 and TRBJ1-1, with D perhaps TRBD1 (5 bases). Germline V gives CDR1 SGHVS, CDR2 FNYEAQ. The V end was cut by 0 bases, the J end by 5 bases, with 28 bases between. The CDR3 sequence is 20 residues long. The CDR3 protein is CASSLAGQGLLTRTSTEAFF. The CDR3 nucleotides are TGTGCCAGCAGCTTAGCCGGACAAGGTTTATTGACTCGAACGAGTACTGAAGCTTTCTTT.

This chain links TRBV6-6 with TRBJ1-1; TRBD1 matches at 7 bases. Germline V gives CDR1 MNHNY, CDR2 SVGAGI (reference sequence). After removal of 6 bases from V and 4 bases from J, the junction contained 11 bases not matched to a gene. CDR3 length: 15 residues. The CDR3 DNA reads TGTGCCAGCAGACAACAGGGGATTTATGGCACTGAAGCTTTCTTT. It codes for CASRQQGIYGTEAFF.

The rearrangement links TRBV12-3 or TRBV12-4 to TRBJ1-4, with TRBD1 matching over 7 bases. This CDR3 has 13 residues. The V and J ends lost 4 bases and 7 bases, in that order; junction bases with no gene match: 3. Here the CDR3 DNA reads TGTGCCAGCAGTTCCTACAGGGGTGAAAAACTGTTTTTT. Translation: CASSSYRGEKLFF.

This clonotype was counted ten times or more. The chain has TRBV7-9 and TRBJ2-1, with 13 bases lining up with TRBD2. V shed 7 bases and J 0 bases; nucleotides not matched to a gene: 12. Germline V gene sequence: CDR1 SEHNR, CDR2 FQNEAQ (reference sequence). The CDR3 runs 19 residues. The CDR3 spells CASTGLAGAILSSYNEQFF. The CDR3 region has the DNA TGTGCCAGCACAGGACTAGCGGGGGCAATCTTAAGCTCCTACAATGAGCAGTTCTTC.

The chain joins TRBV10-3 to TRBJ2-5; D is possibly TRBD1 (5 bases). The CDR3 has 15 amino acids. Germline V gene lookup returns CDR1 ENHRY and CDR2 SYGVKD. Trimming took off 0 bases at V and 5 bases at J, with 13 bases between the two ends. CDR3 amino acids: CAISESAGPSETQYF. Here the CDR3 DNA reads TGTGCCATCAGTGAGTCCGCAGGGCCTTCGGAGACCCAGTACTTC.

Details on this clonotype: At one end the junction does not follow the germline gene, possibly because of a read error. The V and J genes are TRBV7-9 and TRBJ2-2; perhaps D is TRBD1 or TRBD2 (5 bases each). The germline CDR1 and CDR2 sequences are SEHNR and FQNEAQ (reference sequence). This CDR3 has 14 amino acids. For the CDR3, the DNA is TGTGCCAGCAGCCTCGGGCTCTTCACCGGGGCGCTGTTTTTT. Protein: CASSLGLFTGALFF. Based on the CDR3 plus reference TRBV7-9 and TRBJ2-2, the full variable domain is DTGVSQNPRHKITKRGQNVTFRCDPISEHNRLYWYRQTLGQGPEFLTYFQNEAQLEKSRLLSDRFSAERPKGSFSTLEIQRTEQGDSAMYLCASSLGLFTGALFFGEGSRLTVL.

There are many counts of this clonotype. The chain carries TRBV7-2 and TRBJ2-3; D gene uncertain. The CDR3 totals 14 residues. Germline CDR1 reads SGHTA; CDR2 reads FQGNSA. V dropped 5 bases and J dropped 6 bases, with 15 bases sitting between them. CDR3 nucleotide sequence: TGTGCCAGCAGCCCCGTCTTCGCCCCGGATACGCAGTATTTT. Translating it yields CASSPVFAPDTQYF.

As for this clonotype: Germline and junction disagree at one end, which may indicate a read error. The J gene is TRBJ1-1, the V gene TRBV9, with D uncertain. The CDR3 contains 11 residues. Germline assignment: CDR1 SGDLS and CDR2 YYNGEE. The CDR3 spells CSSSAGAEAFF. The CDR3 DNA is TGTTCCAGCAGCGCCGGAGCTGAAGCTTTCTTT. Full variable domain (remainder filled in from reference TRBV9 and TRBJ1-1): DSGVTQTPKHLITATGQRVTLRCSPRSGDLSVYWYQQSLDQGLQFLIQYYNGEERAKGNILERFSAQQFPDLHSELNLSSLELGDSALYFCSSSAGAEAFFGQGTRLTVV.

The chain combines TRBV4-1 with TRBJ2-5, with TRBD1 matching over 8 bases. Germline assignment: CDR1 MGHRA and CDR2 YSYEKL. The V gene end was trimmed by 2 bases and the J gene end by 5 bases; junction bases not matched to a gene: 10. CDR3 length equals 16 residues. The CDR3 protein is CASSQNEDRVNETQYF. The CDR3 DNA follows: TGCGCCAGCAGCCAAAATGAGGACAGGGTTAATGAGACCCAGTACTTC.

V is TRBV4-1 and J is TRBJ1-3; 9 bases align to TRBD1. The CDR3 covers 17 residues. With 3 bases clipped from V and 0 bases from J, the junction kept 6 bases outside the gene matches. Germline V CDR1 and CDR2: MGHRA, YSYEKL. The CDR3 reads CASSHRDRVDSGNTIYF. DNA of the CDR3: TGCGCCAGCAGCCACCGGGACAGGGTGGACTCTGGAAACACCATATATTTT.

This rearrangement joins TRBV7-9 to TRBJ2-4; 9 bases are shared with TRBD1. Germline-derived CDR1 and CDR2 are SEHNR and FQNEAQ (reference sequence). This CDR3 spans 15 amino acids. J gave up 8 bases and V 6 bases, and 11 bases lay outside the gene matches. CDR3 in amino acids: CASSSPGQGYYIQYF. The DNA of the CDR3 is TGTGCCAGCAGTTCACCGGGACAGGGATATTACATTCAGTACTTC.

This clonotype was counted at least ten times. Germline and junction disagree at one end, which may indicate a read error. The V call is TRBV7-2, the J call TRBJ1-2; TRBD1 matches at 7 bases. The CDR3 is 13 amino acids. Per the germline V gene, CDR1 is SGHTA and CDR2 is FQGNSA. CDR3 amino acids: CASRLGGLGGYTF. CDR3 nucleotide sequence: TGTGCCAGCAGATTAGGGGGCTTGGGGGGCTACACCTTC.

This clonotype was detected only a few times. The chain joins TRBV7-9 to TRBJ2-3; maybe TRBD2 (6 bases). CDR1 and CDR2 (germline): SEHNR, FQNEAQ (reference sequence). There are 15 residues in the CDR3. Deletions cut 5 bases from V and 2 bases from J, with 14 bases between. The CDR3 region is CASSPLGGDTDTQYF. CDR3 nucleotides: TGTGCCAGCAGCCCACTGGGGGGTGACACAGATACGCAGTATTTT.

This clonotype was seen many times. The chain links TRBV12-3 or TRBV12-4 to TRBJ1-1; D remains ambiguous. Trimming stripped 6 bases from V and 1 base from J, with 9 bases between. The CDR3 loop spans 13 amino acids. This CDR3 reads CASRLTENTEAFF. The CDR3 DNA sequence: TGTGCCAGCAGATTAACAGAGAACACTGAAGCTTTCTTT.

The table lists this clonotype with a few counts. V gene TRBV12-3 or TRBV12-4 combines with J gene TRBJ1-5; D is unclear. The CDR3 spans 14 residues. Trimming took 3 bases from V and 4 from J, leaving 10 bases between them. The CDR3 is CASSLGFRNQPQHF. The CDR3 DNA reads as TGTGCCAGCAGTTTGGGATTTCGGAATCAGCCCCAGCATTTT.

This clonotype has more than one count but fewer than ten. The chain couples TRBV7-8 to TRBJ2-4; D perhaps matches TRBD2 (6 bases). The ends were cut back, 0 bases at V and 2 bases at J, with 14 bases in the middle. Germline CDR1 reads SGHVS; CDR2 reads FQNEAQ. The CDR3 covers 17 residues. The CDR3 is CASSLARVGGTKNIQYF. In DNA, the CDR3 is TGTGCCAGCAGCTTAGCTAGGGTCGGGGGTACCAAAAACATTCAGTACTTC.

The table lists this clonotype with many counts. This chain links TRBV5-6 with TRBJ1-5, with D hard to call. The CDR3 loop spans 13 amino acids. Germline V gives CDR1 SGHDT, CDR2 YYEEEE. Trimming removed 5 bases from V and 7 bases from J, with 13 bases in between. The CDR3 sequence is CASSLGAGQPQHF. CDR3 bases: TGTGCCAGCAGTTTAGGCGCAGGACAGCCCCAGCATTTT.

There are a few counts of this clonotype. The rearrangement joins TRBV2 to TRBJ2-3, with D tentatively TRBD1 (5 bases). V dropped 8 bases and J dropped 0 bases, with 18 bases sitting between them. This CDR3 is built from 16 residues. Per the germline V gene, CDR1 is SNHLY and CDR2 is FYNNEI. DNA of the CDR3: TGTGCCAGCCACACCAGACAACAGGCTAGCACAGATACGCAGTATTTT. This sequence encodes CASHTRQQASTDTQYF.

In its sample, this clonotype was seen a few times. CDR3 in DNA: TGTGCCAGTCGCCCGGAGCTGTTTTTT. Translation: CASRPELFF. The chain links TRBV11-2 to TRBJ2-2, with unresolved D. The germline CDR1 and CDR2 sequences are SGHAT and FQNNGV. Between the trimmed V and J ends, which lost 9 bases and 10 bases, there was a span of 6 bases. The CDR3 consists of 9 residues.

Of note for this clonotype: A much larger clonotype is one base distant, so this may be a read error. The CDR3 bases are TGTGTCAGCAAACAGGACAGGGTTGGCAATCAGCCCCAGCATTTT. Its translation: CVSKQDRVGNQPQHF. The chain carries TRBV7-2 and TRBJ1-5, with 8 bases identical to TRBD1. Germline lookup yields CDR1 SGHTA and CDR2 FQGNSA. This CDR3 has 15 amino acids. Variable domain in full (rest from reference TRBV7-2 and TRBJ1-5): GAGVSQSPSNKVTEKGKDVELRCDPISGHTALYWYRQSLGQGLEFLIYFQGNSAPDKSGLPSDRFSAERTGGSVSTLTIQRTQQEDSAVYLCVSKQDRVGNQPQHFGDGTRLSIL.

As regards this clonotype: A read error may produce the germline difference seen at one junction end. The chain couples TRBV7-6 to TRBJ2-1; D unresolved. CDR1 and CDR2 from the germline V gene are SGHVS and FNYEAQ. This CDR3 contains 13 residues. The CDR3 DNA reads as TGTGTCAGCAGCCCCAGGAAGCTCAATGAGCAGTTCTTC. Amino acids: CVSSPRKLNEQFF.

This clonotype has ten or more counts. V usage is TRBV7-2 and J usage is TRBJ1-1; D may be TRBD1 (5 bases). The length of the CDR3 is 13 residues. V was pared by 3 bases and J by 4 bases, with 9 bases between. Germline-derived CDR1 and CDR2 are SGHTA and FQGNSA. The CDR3 DNA follows: TGTGCCAGCAGCTTCGGGGGACCCACTGAAGCTTTCTTT. It specifies CASSFGGPTEAFF.

The sample holds many counts of this clonotype. The chain employs TRBV27 and TRBJ2-3, with 7 nucleotides matching TRBD2. With V trimmed by 3 bases and J by 2 bases, 17 bases remained unmatched. The CDR3 spans 19 residues. Looked up from germline, CDR1 is MNHEY and CDR2 is SMNVEV (reference sequence). The CDR3 DNA follows: TGTGCCAGCAGTTTGGGAGGGGCCCCGACTTTAGTTGACACAGATACGCAGTATTTT. Protein: CASSLGGAPTLVDTDTQYF.

The rearrangement joins TRBV5-5 to TRBJ2-3; D uncertain. This CDR3 spans 12 amino acids. The germline V gene has CDR1 SGHKS and CDR2 YYEKEE (reference sequence). Trimming removed 6 bases from V and 2 bases from J, with 7 bases in between. This CDR3 is CASIPPTDTQYF. CDR3 coding DNA: TGTGCCAGCATCCCACCCACAGATACGCAGTATTTT.